The 23 T cell receptor beta chains presented below share a single source sample, sequenced in a study of graft-versus-host responses after intestinal transplantation. The protocol was immunoSEQ multiplex PCR, while the TCRdb copy is restricted to in-frame clones and leaves out a portion. The data show about 4,500 clones, roughly three quarters seen once. Intraepithelial plus lamina propria lymphocytes were released by processing graft tissue. The specimen comprised ileum tissue, sampled roughly 330 days after intestinal transplantation. Receptors originate from a human patient who received an intestinal transplant, so some T cells may come from the graft donor.

The rearrangement uses TRBV27 and TRBJ2-1, with a weak D call TRBD2 (6 bases). Trimming stripped 4 bases from V and 4 bases from J, with 17 bases between. Germline lookup yields CDR1 MNHEY and CDR2 SMNVEV (reference sequence). The length of the CDR3 is 16 residues. CDR3 bases: TGTGCCAGCAGTTCGCCCAGGGTCCGGGGGTACAATGAGCAGTTCTTC. It yields the protein CASSSPRVRGYNEQFF.

The gene calls are TRBV11-2 and TRBJ2-1; a possible D gene is TRBD1 (6 bases). Germline CDR1 is SGHAT and CDR2 is FQNNGV. The CDR3 extends over 13 amino acids. V dropped 3 bases and J dropped 3 bases, with 6 bases sitting between them. The CDR3 DNA reads TGTGCCAGCAGCTTGGGACACTACAATGAGCAGTTCTTC. Protein product: CASSLGHYNEQFF.

This clone appeared once. The V gene is TRBV5-1, the J gene TRBJ2-7; D possibly corresponds to TRBD2 (6 bases). CDR3 size: 15 residues. Trimming removed 0 bases at V and 5 bases at J, with 15 bases between. Per the germline V gene, CDR1 is SGHRS and CDR2 is YFSETQ. The CDR3 sequence: CASSLGLGGTDEQYF. CDR3 sequence (DNA): TGCGCCAGCAGCTTGGGGTTGGGCGGGACGGACGAGCAGTACTTC.

The chain carries TRBV5-1 and TRBJ2-3; 10 bases are a match to TRBD2. The CDR3 contains 15 residues. The V segment lost 3 bases and the J segment 4 bases; nucleotides outside the gene matches: 5. In germline, CDR1 is SGHRS, CDR2 YFSETQ. In nucleotides, the CDR3 is TGCGCCAGCAGCTGGACCGGGACTAGCGCAGATACGCAGTATTTT. Translation: CASSWTGTSADTQYF.

The J gene is TRBJ2-5, the V gene TRBV6-6; 10 bases map to TRBD1. The DNA end is more similar to TRBJ2-7, so the J call may be wrong. Germline V CDR1 and CDR2: MNHNY, SVGAGI (reference sequence). The CDR3 contains 14 residues. The CDR3 DNA follows: TGTGCCAGCAGTTACTTAGACAGGGGGCCCGAGCAGTACTTC. Translation: CASSYLDRGPEQYF.

V is TRBV21-1 and J is TRBJ2-7; no check of the table's D call, TRBD2, against the DNA was made. TRBV21-1 is reported as a pseudogene. The CDR3 sequence is 16 residues long. CDR3 residues: CASTSTAVGHLYEQYF. The CDR3 DNA reads as TGTGCCAGCACCTCGACGGCGGTGGGTCATCTCTACGAGCAGTACTTC.

CDR3 nucleotide sequence: TGCGCCAGCAGCCTCCGGACTAGCGGGGGGAGCCCCGGGGAGCTGTTTTTT. Translating gives CASSLRTSGGSPGELFF. V is TRBV4-1 and J is TRBJ2-2; TRBD2 agrees at 14 bases. The germline V gene encodes CDR1 MGHRA and CDR2 YSYEKL. Trimming at V came to 4 bases and at J to 6 bases, leaving 7 bases not matched to a gene. The CDR3 runs 17 residues.

J is TRBJ1-2 and V is TRBV9; TRBD1 aligns across 7 bases. The CDR3 runs 15 residues. J was trimmed by 4 bases and V by 0 bases; bases with no gene match: 6. Germline CDR1 SGDLS, CDR2 YYNGEE. CDR3 amino acids: CASSVDRGDFYGYTF. The CDR3 region has the DNA TGTGCCAGCAGCGTAGACAGGGGAGACTTCTATGGCTACACCTTC.

V and J are TRBV28 and TRBJ2-5; 11 bases fit TRBD2. The germline CDR1 and CDR2 sequences are MDHEN and SYDVKM. After removal of 5 bases from V and 2 bases from J, the junction contained 7 bases not matched to a gene. The CDR3 extends over 16 amino acids. CDR3 DNA sequence: TGTGCCAGCAGTCCCTGGACTAGCGGGTCACAAGAGACCCAGTACTTC. Its translation: CASSPWTSGSQETQYF.

The chain couples TRBV6-6 to TRBJ1-5, with a possible D match to TRBD1 (6 bases). Per the germline V gene, CDR1 is MNHNY and CDR2 is SVGAGI (reference sequence). The ends were cut back, 5 bases at V and 3 bases at J, with 11 bases in the middle. This CDR3 has 14 amino acids. The CDR3 is CASSRGTYNQPQHF. In DNA form, the CDR3 reads TGTGCCAGCAGTAGGGGGACATACAATCAGCCCCAGCATTTT.

V usage is TRBV5-1 and J usage is TRBJ2-1; 7 positions agree with TRBD2. Germline assignment: CDR1 SGHRS and CDR2 YFSETQ. V lost 0 bases to trimming and J lost 3 bases; unmatched junction nucleotides: 3. The CDR3 has 15 residues. Written as DNA, the CDR3 is TGCGCCAGCAGCTTGGGCGGGAGTTTCTACAATGAGCAGTTCTTC. It yields the protein CASSLGGSFYNEQFF.

V and J are TRBV29-1 and TRBJ1-4; D gene unclear. V dropped 6 bases and J dropped 8 bases, with 16 bases sitting between them. Germline values: CDR1 SQVTM, CDR2 ANQGSEA. There are 13 residues in the CDR3. The CDR3 loop reads CSVTTEIEEKLFF. DNA for the CDR3: TGCAGCGTGACTACAGAGATCGAGGAAAAACTGTTTTTT.

The rearrangement links TRBV10-3 to TRBJ2-7; 7 nucleotides align to TRBD1. The CDR3 length is 15 residues. The V gene end was trimmed by 3 bases and the J gene end by 4 bases; junction bases not matched to a gene: 9. Germline-derived CDR1 and CDR2 are ENHRY and SYGVKD. DNA for the CDR3: TGTGCCATCAGTGATCCGGGACAGCTTTTTTACGAGCAGTACTTC. Translation: CAISDPGQLFYEQYF.

The rearrangement links TRBV5-1 to TRBJ2-2; 8 bases fit TRBD1. Germline V gene sequence: CDR1 SGHRS, CDR2 YFSETQ. V shed 2 bases, J shed 5 bases, and the junction held 2 bases outside the gene matches. CDR3 size: 14 residues. The CDR3 DNA is TGCGCCAGCAGCTTACAGGGGGAGACCGGGGAGCTGTTTTTT. It specifies CASSLQGETGELFF.

The chain is built from TRBV19 and TRBJ1-2; D uncertain. Germline loops: CDR1 LNHDA, CDR2 SQIVND (reference sequence). The length of the CDR3 is 12 residues. Between the trimmed V and J ends, which lost 5 bases and 5 bases, there was a span of 9 bases. The CDR3 region has the DNA TGTGCCAGTAGTGCGTATCGATATGGCTACACCTTC. This encodes CASSAYRYGYTF.

The chain uses TRBV7-2 and TRBJ2-7; TRBD2 aligns across 8 bases. The V and J ends lost 5 bases and 1 base, in that order; junction bases with no gene match: 4. This CDR3 is built from 14 residues. Germline CDR1 is SGHTA and CDR2 is FQGNSA. Written as DNA, the CDR3 is TGTGCCAGCAGCCACCGGGGGGGGTCCTACGAGCAGTACTTC. This codes for CASSHRGGSYEQYF. The full variable domain, with the rest looked up from reference TRBV7-2 and TRBJ2-7, is GAGVSQSPSNKVTEKGKDVELRCDPISGHTALYWYRQSLGQGLEFLIYFQGNSAPDKSGLPSDRFSAERTGGSVSTLTIQRTQQEDSAVYLCASSHRGGSYEQYFGPGTRLTVT.

The rearrangement links TRBV4-2 to TRBJ2-7, with TRBD2 identical over 8 bases. The germline gives CDR1 LGHNA, CDR2 YNFKEQ. The CDR3 consists of 15 residues. Germline trimming cut 6 bases from V and 6 bases from J; bases unmatched to any gene: 13. CDR3 in amino acids: CASSLDPGGPGEQYF. CDR3 sequence (DNA): TGTGCCAGCAGTTTGGACCCGGGAGGGCCGGGCGAGCAGTACTTC.

This chain links TRBV2 with TRBJ2-7, with 8 bases fitting TRBD2. Germline V gives CDR1 SNHLY, CDR2 FYNNEI. After removal of 4 bases from V and 2 bases from J, the junction contained 7 bases not matched to a gene. This CDR3 has 15 amino acids. For the CDR3, the DNA is TGTGCCAGCAGTGCCGGGGGGGGGCAAGCCTACGAGCAGTACTTC. Its translation is CASSAGGGQAYEQYF.

CDR3 sequence: CASSLANRNTEAFF. The CDR3 bases are TGCGCCAGCAGCTTGGCCAACAGGAACACTGAAGCTTTCTTT. The V gene is TRBV5-1, the J gene TRBJ1-1; D remains ambiguous. The V end lost 0 bases, the J end lost 1 base, and 7 bases lay between the germline ends. Germline loops: CDR1 SGHRS, CDR2 YFSETQ. The CDR3 spans 14 residues.

The chain employs TRBV7-3 and TRBJ1-1, with D uncertain. Germline V gene lookup returns CDR1 SGHTA and CDR2 FQGTGA. V dropped 2 bases and J dropped 2 bases, with 6 bases sitting between them. This CDR3 is 13 amino acids long. The CDR3 protein is CASSLVTNTEAFF. DNA of the CDR3: TGTGCCAGCAGCTTAGTGACAAACACTGAAGCTTTCTTT.

The V and J genes are TRBV15 and TRBJ1-5, with D hard to call. The CDR3 has 16 amino acids. Trimming removed 3 bases at V and 5 bases at J, with 17 bases between. The germline gives CDR1 LNHNV, CDR2 YYDKDF (reference sequence). CDR3 region: CATSRLFEGRYQPQHF. As DNA, the CDR3 is TGTGCCACCAGCAGGCTATTTGAGGGTAGGTATCAGCCCCAGCATTTT.

This sequence joins TRBV2 and TRBJ2-2, with TRBD2 identical over 10 bases. This CDR3 has 15 amino acids. The V and J ends lost 9 bases and 6 bases, in that order; junction bases with no gene match: 10. The germline gives CDR1 SNHLY, CDR2 FYNNEI. CDR3 in amino acids: CASQLSSGSAGELFF. DNA for the CDR3: TGTGCCAGTCAGCTTTCTAGCGGGAGTGCCGGGGAGCTGTTTTTT.

The DNA of the CDR3 is TGTGCCAGCAGCCCGGACAGTCGAAATGAAAAACTGTTTTTT. This encodes CASSPDSRNEKLFF. The genes are TRBV5-8 and TRBJ1-4; TRBD1 might be the D (6 bases). V was pared by 4 bases and J by 5 bases, with 12 bases between. The CDR3 runs 14 residues. CDR1 and CDR2 (germline): SGHTS, YDEGEE. Supplemented by reference TRBV5-8 and TRBJ1-4, the full variable domain reads EAGVTQSPTHLIKTRGQQATLRCSPISGHTSVYWYQQALGLGLQFLLWYDEGEERNRGNFPPRFSGRQFPNYSSELNVNALELEDSALYLCASSPDSRNEKLFFGSGTQLSVL.